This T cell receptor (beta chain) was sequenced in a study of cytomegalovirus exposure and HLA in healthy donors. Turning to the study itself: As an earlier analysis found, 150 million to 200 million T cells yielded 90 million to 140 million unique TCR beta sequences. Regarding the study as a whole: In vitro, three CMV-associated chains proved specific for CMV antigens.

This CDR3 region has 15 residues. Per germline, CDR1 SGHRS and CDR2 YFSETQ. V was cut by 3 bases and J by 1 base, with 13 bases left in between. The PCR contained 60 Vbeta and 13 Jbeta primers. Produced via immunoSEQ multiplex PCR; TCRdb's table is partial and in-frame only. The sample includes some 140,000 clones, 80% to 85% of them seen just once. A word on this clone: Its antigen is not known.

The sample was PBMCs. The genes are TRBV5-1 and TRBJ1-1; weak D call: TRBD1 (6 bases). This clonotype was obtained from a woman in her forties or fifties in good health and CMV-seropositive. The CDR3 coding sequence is TGCGCCAGCAGCTGGACCGGGACAAGGAACACTGAAGCTTTCTTT. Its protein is CASSWTGTRNTEAFF.